This T cell receptor beta chain was found in a study of blood T cell repertoires in COVID-19 (dated by TCRdb to 2020 to 2021). Regarding the complete study: The collaborator samples originated in the United States, Italy and Spain and spanned the acute and convalescent phases of COVID-19. The prospective study material was composed of cDNA or gDNA derived from T cells, B-cell-depleted T cells, or PBMCs. The dataset comprised deeply sampled blood TCRbeta repertoires from subjects exposed to, actively infected with, or recovered from COVID-19. The repertoires were released in a freely available public database meant as a resource for research on the immune response to SARS-CoV-2. Samples were obtained from the ongoing ImmuneRACE study (first 160 participants) and from some 1,200 subjects provided by 6 global collaborators. Nearly every sample came with metadata listing a de-identified subject ID, COVID-19 status, age in years and sex. Where available, HLA class I and class II types were taken from metadata supplied by the sample provider and were not determined by assay-based typing.

On this clone itself: Its antigen remains undetermined. Per-base quality was not reported, and no clone a single base away is much larger than it.

Overall study outcomes, separate from this receptor: How much clinical and demographic metadata was included differed by source and by participant, and the metadata was provided uncurated.

The immunoSEQ Assay, a bias-controlled multiplex PCR, was used to amplify TCRbeta CDR3 regions from genomic DNA. The authors' pipeline ran thus. Nucleated cell counts per sample were estimated from amplification of reference gene primers within the assay. Sequence reads were collapsed and filtered to measure the absolute abundance of every unique TCRbeta CDR3 rearrangement. For each sample, productive Simpson clonality was calculated as the square root of Simpson's diversity index across productive rearrangements. Imported from immuneACCESS, the table was reduced by TCRdb to in-frame sequences with V and J called. These copies leave out some clones; in studies compared against another copy, an unresolved V gene accounts for under half, and the cause of the remainder is not known. V and J calls and clone size follow that table, whereas D and trimming were derived from the DNA. The sample yields 80,000 to 100,000 clones; 75% to 90% were counted once. Jointly, the top ten make up 10% of the sample.

Each collaborating institution followed its own protocols to collect whole blood in K2EDTA tubes. Collaborator samples were shipped for TCRbeta analysis as frozen whole blood, isolated PBMCs, or DNA extracted from either sample type. The germline V gene sets CDR1 to SNHLY and CDR2 to FYNNEI. Reading from cysteine to phenylalanine, the CDR3 counts 14 amino acids. Solely the CDR3 DNA is kept, with 42 bases framed from the first base. Trimming removed 6 bases from V and 7 bases from J, leaving 15 bases between the germline ends. The sequencing sample was made of peripheral blood. The source is a woman in her 70s with acute or convalescent COVID-19. The rearrangement combines TRBV2 with TRBJ1-4; no confident D gene assignment can be made. The CDR3 corresponds to CASRDWSTLEKLFF. The DNA sequence is given as TGTGCCAGCAGGGACTGGTCAACCCTTGAAAAACTGTTTTTT.